The count of the clone carrying this T cell receptor (beta chain) is one. Its antigen is not known. Germline and junction disagree at one end, which may indicate a read error. The record originates from a study of graft-versus-host responses after intestinal transplantation. Turning to the study itself: All of the recipients had induction that used anti-thymocyte globulin, then tacrolimus and steroids for around three years.

CDR1 and CDR2 (germline): SGHNT, YYREEE (reference sequence). This CDR3 comprises 11 residues. TCRdb's copy holds only in-frame clones and misses some; the assay was immunoSEQ multiplex PCR. The table includes 65,000 to 90,000 clones, roughly 90% detected once. Study-wide results and limits: The study found high graft-versus-host to host-versus-graft clonal ratios in allografts of patients with graft-donor T cell macrochimerism.

The V and J genes are TRBV5-4 and TRBJ2-7, with TRBD2 as a possible D gene (6 bases). The material was unstimulated CD8+ T cells sorted from spleen or lymph node cells, obtained before intestinal transplant. The TCR sequence derives from a human donor who received an intestinal transplant. The CDR3 sequence: CAISGPYEQYF. DNA for the CDR3: TGTGCCATCAGCGGGCCCTACGAGCAGTACTTC.